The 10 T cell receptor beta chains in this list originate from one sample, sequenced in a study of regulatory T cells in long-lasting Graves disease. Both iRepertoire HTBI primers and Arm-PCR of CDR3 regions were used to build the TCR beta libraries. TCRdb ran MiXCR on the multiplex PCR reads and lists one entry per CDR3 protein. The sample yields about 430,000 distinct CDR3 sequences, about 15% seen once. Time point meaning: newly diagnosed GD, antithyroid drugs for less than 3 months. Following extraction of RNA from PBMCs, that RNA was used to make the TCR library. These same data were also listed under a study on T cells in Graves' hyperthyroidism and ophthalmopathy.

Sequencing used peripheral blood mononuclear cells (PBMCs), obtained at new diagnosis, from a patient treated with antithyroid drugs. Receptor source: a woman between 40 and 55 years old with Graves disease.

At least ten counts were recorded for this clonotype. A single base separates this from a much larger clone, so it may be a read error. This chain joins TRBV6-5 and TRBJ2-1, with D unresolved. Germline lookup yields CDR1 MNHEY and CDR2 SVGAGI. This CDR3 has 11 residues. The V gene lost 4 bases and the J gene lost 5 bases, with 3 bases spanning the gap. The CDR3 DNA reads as TGTGCCAGCAGTTTCGACAATGAGCAGTTCTTC. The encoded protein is CASSFDNEQFF.

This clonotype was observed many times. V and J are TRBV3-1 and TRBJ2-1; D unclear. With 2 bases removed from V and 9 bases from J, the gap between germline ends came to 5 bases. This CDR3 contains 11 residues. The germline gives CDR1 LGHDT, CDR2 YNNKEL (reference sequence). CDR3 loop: CASSQTSEQFF. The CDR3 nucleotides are TGTGCCAGCAGCCAAACCAGTGAGCAGTTCTTC.

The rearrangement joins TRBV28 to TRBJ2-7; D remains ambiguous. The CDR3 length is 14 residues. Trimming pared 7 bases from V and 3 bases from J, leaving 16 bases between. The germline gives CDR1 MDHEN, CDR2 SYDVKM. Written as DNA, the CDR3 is TGTGCCAGCACCCCCCCGGTTTCTGGCTACGAGCAGTACTTC. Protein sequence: CASTPPVSGYEQYF.

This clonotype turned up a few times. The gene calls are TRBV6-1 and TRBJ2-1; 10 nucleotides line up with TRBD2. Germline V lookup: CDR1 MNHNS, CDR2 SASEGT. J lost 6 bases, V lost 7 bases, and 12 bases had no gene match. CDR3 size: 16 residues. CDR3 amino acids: CASTPVPLAGANEQFF. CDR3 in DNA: TGTGCCAGCACCCCCGTCCCTCTAGCGGGAGCCAATGAGCAGTTCTTC.

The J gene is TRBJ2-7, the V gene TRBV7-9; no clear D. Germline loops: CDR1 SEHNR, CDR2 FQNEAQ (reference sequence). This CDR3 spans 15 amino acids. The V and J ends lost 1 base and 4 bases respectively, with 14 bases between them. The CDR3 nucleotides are TGTGCCAGCAGCTTAGAGGCGGAAGCAGCTTACGAGCAGTACTTC. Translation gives CASSLEAEAAYEQYF.

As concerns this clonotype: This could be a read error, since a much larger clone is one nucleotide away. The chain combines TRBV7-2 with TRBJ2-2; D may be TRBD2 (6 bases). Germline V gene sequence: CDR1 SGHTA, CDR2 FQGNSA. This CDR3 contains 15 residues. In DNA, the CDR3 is TGTGCCAGCAGCTTAGCTCTACCCTACACCGGGGGGCTGTTTTTT. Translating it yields CASSLALPYTGGLFF.

CDR3 DNA: TGTGCCAGCAGCTTGGGGACAGCAGCCTCCTACGAGCAGTACTTC. Translation gives CASSLGTAASYEQYF. V usage is TRBV5-6 and J usage is TRBJ2-7, with a weak D call TRBD1 (6 bases). The germline V gene encodes CDR1 SGHDT and CDR2 YYEEEE. The CDR3 length is 15 residues. Trimming shortened V by 0 bases and J by 0 bases, and 10 bases separated the two germline ends.

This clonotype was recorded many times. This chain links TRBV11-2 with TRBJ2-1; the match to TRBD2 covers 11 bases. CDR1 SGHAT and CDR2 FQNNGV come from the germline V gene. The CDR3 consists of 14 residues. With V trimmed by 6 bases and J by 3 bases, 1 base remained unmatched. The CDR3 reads CASSGTSGYNEQFF. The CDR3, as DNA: TGTGCCAGCAGTGGGACTAGCGGCTACAATGAGCAGTTCTTC.

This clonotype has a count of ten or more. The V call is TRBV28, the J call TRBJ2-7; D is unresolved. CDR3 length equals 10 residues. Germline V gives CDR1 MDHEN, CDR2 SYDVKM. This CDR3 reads CSSQEYEQYF. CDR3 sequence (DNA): TGTAGTAGCCAAGAATACGAGCAGTACTTC.

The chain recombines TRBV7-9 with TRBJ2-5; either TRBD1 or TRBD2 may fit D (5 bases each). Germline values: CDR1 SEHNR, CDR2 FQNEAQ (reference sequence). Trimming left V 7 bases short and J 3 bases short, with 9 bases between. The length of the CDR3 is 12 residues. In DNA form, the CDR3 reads TGTGCCAGCAAACGGGGCAAAGAGACCCAGTACTTC. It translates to CASKRGKETQYF.